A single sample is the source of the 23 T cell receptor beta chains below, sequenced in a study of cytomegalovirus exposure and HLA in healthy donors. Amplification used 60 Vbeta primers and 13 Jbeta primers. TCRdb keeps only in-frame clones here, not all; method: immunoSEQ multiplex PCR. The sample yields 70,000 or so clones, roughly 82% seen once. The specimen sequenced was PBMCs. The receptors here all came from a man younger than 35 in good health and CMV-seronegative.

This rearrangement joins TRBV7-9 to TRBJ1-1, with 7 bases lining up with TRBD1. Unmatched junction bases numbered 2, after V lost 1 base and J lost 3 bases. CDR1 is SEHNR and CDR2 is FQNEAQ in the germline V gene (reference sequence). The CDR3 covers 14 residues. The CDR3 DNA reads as TGTGCCAGCAGCTTAGGAGGGGGCGACACTGAAGCTTTCTTT. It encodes CASSLGGGDTEAFF.

CDR3 protein: CASSEGSSGRSGQYF. As DNA, the CDR3 is TGTGCCAGCAGTGAAGGGTCTAGCGGGAGGTCCGGGCAGTACTTC. V and J are TRBV6-1 and TRBJ2-7, with 11 positions matching TRBD2. J gave up 9 bases and V 1 base, and 8 bases lay outside the gene matches. This CDR3 is built from 15 residues. Looked up from germline, CDR1 is MNHNS and CDR2 is SASEGT.

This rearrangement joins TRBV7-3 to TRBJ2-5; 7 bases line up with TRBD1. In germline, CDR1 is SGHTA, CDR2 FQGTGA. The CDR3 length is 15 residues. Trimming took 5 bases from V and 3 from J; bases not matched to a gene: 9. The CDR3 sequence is CASSHDRTGKETQYF. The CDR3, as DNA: TGTGCCAGCAGCCATGACAGGACAGGAAAAGAGACCCAGTACTTC.

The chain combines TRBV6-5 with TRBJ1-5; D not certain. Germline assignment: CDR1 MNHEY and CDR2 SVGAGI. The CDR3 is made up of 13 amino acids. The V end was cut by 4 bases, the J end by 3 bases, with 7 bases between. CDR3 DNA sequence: TGTGCCAGCAGTTCTACAGACAATCAGCCCCAGCATTTT. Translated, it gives CASSSTDNQPQHF.

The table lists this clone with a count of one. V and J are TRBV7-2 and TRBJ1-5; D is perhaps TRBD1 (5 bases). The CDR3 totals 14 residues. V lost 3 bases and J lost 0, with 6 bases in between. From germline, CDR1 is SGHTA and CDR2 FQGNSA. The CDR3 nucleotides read TGTGCCAGCAGCTTGGACACTAGCAATCAGCCCCAGCATTTT. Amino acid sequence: CASSLDTSNQPQHF.

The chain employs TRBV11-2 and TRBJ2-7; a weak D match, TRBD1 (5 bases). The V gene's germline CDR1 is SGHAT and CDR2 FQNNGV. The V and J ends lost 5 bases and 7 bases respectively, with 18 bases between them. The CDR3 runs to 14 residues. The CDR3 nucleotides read TGTGCCAGCAGCCTCCGGACACCCCCGGTGGAGCAGTACTTC. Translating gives CASSLRTPPVEQYF.

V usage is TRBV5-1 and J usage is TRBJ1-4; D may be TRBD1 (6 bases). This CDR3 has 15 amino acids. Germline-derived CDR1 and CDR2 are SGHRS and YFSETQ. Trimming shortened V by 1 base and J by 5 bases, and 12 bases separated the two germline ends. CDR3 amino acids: CASSLTRGINEKLFF. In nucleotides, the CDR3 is TGCGCCAGCAGCTTGACCAGGGGAATAAATGAAAAACTGTTTTTT.

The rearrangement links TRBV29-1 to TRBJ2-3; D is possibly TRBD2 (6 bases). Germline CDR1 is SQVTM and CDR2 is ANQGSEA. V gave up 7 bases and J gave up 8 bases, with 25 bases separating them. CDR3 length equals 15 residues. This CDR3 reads CSASGGNTDAGTQYF. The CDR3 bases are TGCAGCGCCAGTGGCGGGAATACGGATGCTGGTACGCAGTATTTT.

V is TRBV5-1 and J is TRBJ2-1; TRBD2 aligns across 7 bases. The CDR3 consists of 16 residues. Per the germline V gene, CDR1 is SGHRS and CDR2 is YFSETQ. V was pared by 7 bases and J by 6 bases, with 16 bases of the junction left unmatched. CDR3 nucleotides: TGCGCCAGCTGGGGGGGGAAACTGGGCGAATTCAATGAGCAGTTCTTC. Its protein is CASWGGKLGEFNEQFF.

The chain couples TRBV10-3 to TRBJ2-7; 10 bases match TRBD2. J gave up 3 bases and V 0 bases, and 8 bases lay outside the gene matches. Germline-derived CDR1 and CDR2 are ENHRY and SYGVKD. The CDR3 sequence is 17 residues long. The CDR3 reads CAISESSGLADYYEQYF. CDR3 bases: TGTGCCATCAGTGAGTCTTCTGGACTAGCGGACTACTACGAGCAGTACTTC.

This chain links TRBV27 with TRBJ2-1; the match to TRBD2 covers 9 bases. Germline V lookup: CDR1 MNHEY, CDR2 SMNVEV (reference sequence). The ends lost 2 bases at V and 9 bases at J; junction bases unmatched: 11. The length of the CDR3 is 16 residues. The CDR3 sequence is CASSLNSPSGNTEQFF. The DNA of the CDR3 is TGTGCCAGCAGTTTAAATTCGCCTAGCGGGAATACTGAGCAGTTCTTC.

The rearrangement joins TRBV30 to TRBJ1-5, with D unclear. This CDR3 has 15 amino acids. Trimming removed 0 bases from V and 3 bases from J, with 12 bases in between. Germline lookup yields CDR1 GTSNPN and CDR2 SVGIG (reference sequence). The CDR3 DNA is TGTGCCTGGAGTGTAAGCGACCAGTACAATCAGCCCCAGCATTTT. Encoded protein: CAWSVSDQYNQPQHF. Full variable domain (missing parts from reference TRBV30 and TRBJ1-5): SQTIHQWPATLVQPVGSPLSLECTVEGTSNPNLYWYRQAAGRGLQLLFYSVGIGQISSEVPQNLSASRPQDRQFILSSKKLLLSDSGFYLCAWSVSDQYNQPQHFGDGTRLSIL.

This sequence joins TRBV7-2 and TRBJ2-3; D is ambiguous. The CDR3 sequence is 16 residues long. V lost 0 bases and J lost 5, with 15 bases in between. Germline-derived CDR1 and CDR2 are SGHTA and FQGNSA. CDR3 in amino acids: CASSLAPLNPRDTQYF. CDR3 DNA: TGTGCCAGCAGCTTAGCCCCCCTGAACCCGAGAGATACGCAGTATTTT.

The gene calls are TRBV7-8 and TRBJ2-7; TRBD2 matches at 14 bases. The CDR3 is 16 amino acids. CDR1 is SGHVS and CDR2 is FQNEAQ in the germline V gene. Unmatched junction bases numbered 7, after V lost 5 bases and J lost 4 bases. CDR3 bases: TGTGCCAGCAGCAAAGGGACTAGCGGGAGATCTTACGAGCAGTACTTC. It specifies CASSKGTSGRSYEQYF. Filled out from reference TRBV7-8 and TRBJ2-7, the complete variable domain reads GAGVSQSPRYKVAKRGQDVALRCDPISGHVSLFWYQQALGQGPEFLTYFQNEAQLDKSGLPSDRFFAERPEGSVSTLKIQRTQQEDSAVYLCASSKGTSGRSYEQYFGPGTRLTVT.

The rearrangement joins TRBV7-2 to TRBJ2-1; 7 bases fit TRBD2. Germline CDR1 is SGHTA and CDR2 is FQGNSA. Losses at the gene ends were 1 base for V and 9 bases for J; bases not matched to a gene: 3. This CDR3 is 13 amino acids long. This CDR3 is CASSLDSGGEQFF. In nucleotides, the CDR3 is TGTGCCAGCAGCTTAGATTCGGGAGGTGAGCAGTTCTTC.

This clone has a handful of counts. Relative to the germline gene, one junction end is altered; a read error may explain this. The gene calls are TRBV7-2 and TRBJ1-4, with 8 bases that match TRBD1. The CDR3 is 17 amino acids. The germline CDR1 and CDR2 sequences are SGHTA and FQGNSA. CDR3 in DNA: TGTGCCAGCAGCTTAACGATCTCTCAGGGGGCGAAGGAAAGACTGTTTTTT. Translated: CASSLTISQGAKERLFF.

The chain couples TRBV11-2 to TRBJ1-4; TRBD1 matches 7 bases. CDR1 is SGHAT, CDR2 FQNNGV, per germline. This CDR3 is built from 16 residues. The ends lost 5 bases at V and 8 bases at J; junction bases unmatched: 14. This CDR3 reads CASSLYGAGGGEKLFF. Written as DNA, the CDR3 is TGTGCCAGCAGCCTATACGGGGCAGGGGGTGGGGAAAAACTGTTTTTT.

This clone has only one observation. The CDR3 loop is CASSLTSGSFYEQYF. The CDR3 nucleotides are TGTGCCAGCAGTTTAACTAGCGGGAGTTTCTACGAGCAGTACTTC. This sequence joins TRBV28 and TRBJ2-7; 11 nucleotides line up with TRBD2. The CDR3 consists of 15 residues. With 2 bases clipped from V and 3 bases from J, the junction kept 3 bases outside the gene matches. Germline lookup yields CDR1 MDHEN and CDR2 SYDVKM.

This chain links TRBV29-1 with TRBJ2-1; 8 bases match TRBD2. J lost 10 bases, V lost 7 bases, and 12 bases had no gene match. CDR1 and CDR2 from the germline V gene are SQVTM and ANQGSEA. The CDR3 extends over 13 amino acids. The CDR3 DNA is TGCAGCGGTAGCGGGACCCCCCCTGGGGAGCAGTTCTTC. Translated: CSGSGTPPGEQFF.

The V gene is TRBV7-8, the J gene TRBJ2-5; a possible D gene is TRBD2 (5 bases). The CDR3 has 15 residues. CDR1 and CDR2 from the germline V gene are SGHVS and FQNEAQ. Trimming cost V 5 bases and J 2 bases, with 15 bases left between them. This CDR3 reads CASSTSSRRQETQYF. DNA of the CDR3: TGTGCCAGCAGCACCTCTAGCCGTCGGCAAGAGACCCAGTACTTC.

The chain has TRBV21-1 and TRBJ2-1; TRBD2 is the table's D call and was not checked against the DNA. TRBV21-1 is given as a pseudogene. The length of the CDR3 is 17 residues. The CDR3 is CASSKGSTSGRAHEQFF. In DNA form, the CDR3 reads TGTGCCAGCAGCAAAGGCTCGACTAGCGGGAGGGCCCATGAGCAGTTCTTC.

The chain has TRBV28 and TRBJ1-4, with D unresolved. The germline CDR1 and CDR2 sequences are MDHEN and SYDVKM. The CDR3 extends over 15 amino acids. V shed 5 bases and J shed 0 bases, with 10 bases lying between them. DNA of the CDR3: TGTGCCAGCAGTCCATCTATATCAACTAATGAAAAACTGTTTTTT. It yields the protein CASSPSISTNEKLFF.

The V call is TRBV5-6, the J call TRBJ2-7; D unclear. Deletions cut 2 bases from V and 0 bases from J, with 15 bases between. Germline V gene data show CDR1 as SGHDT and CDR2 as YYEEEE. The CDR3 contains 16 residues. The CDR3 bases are TGTGCCAGCAGCTTCCCCTCCATCGATAGCTCCTACGAGCAGTACTTC. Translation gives CASSFPSIDSSYEQYF.